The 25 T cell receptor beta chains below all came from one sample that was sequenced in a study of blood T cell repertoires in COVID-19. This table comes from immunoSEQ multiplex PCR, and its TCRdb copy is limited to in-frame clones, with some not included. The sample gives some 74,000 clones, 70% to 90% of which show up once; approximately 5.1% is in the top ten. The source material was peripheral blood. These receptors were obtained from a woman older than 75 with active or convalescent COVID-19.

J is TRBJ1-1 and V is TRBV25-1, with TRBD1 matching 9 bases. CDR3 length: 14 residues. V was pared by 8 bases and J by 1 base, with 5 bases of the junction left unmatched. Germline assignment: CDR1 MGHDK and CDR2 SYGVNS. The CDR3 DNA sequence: TGTGCCAGCCAGGACAGGGGCCCGAACACTGAAGCTTTCTTT. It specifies CASQDRGPNTEAFF.

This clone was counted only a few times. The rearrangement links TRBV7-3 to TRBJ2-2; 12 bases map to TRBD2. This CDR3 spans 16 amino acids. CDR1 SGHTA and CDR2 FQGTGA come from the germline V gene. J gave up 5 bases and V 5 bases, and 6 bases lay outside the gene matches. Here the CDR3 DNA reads TGTGCCAGCAGCCTAAGACTAGCGGGAGCGACCGGGGAGCTGTTTTTT. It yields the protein CASSLRLAGATGELFF.

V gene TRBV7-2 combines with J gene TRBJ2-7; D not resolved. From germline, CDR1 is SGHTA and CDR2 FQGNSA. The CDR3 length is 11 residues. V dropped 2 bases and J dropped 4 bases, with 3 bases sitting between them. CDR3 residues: CASSLIYEQYF. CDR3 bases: TGTGCCAGCAGCTTAATATACGAGCAGTACTTC.

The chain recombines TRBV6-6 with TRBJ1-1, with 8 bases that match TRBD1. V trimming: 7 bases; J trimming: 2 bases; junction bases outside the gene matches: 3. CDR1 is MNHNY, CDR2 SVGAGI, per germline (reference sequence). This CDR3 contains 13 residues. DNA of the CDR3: TGTGCCAGCAACTCAGGGGGCAACACTGAAGCTTTCTTT. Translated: CASNSGGNTEAFF.

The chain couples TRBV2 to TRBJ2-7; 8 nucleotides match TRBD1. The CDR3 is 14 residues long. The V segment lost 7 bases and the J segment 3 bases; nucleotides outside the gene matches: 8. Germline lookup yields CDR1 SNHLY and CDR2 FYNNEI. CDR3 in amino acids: CASTNQGAGYEQYF. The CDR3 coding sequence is TGTGCCAGCACCAACCAGGGGGCTGGCTACGAGCAGTACTTC. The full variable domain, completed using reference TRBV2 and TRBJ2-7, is EPEVTQTPSHQVTQMGQEVILRCVPISNHLYFYWYRQILGQKVEFLVSFYNNEISEKSEIFDDQFSVERPDGSNFTLKIRSTKLEDSAMYFCASTNQGAGYEQYFGPGTRLTVT.

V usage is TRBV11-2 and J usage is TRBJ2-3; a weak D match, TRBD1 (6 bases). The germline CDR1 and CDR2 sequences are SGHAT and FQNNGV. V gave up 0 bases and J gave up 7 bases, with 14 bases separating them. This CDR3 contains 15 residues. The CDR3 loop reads CASSLDREGGYTQYF. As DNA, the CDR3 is TGTGCCAGCAGCTTAGACAGGGAAGGGGGTTATACGCAGTATTTT.

The CDR3 protein is CASGSAGEKLFF. The CDR3 bases are TGTGCCAGCGGATCAGCGGGGGAAAAACTGTTTTTT. The gene calls are TRBV12-3 or TRBV12-4 and TRBJ1-4; no reliable D call. V lost 8 bases to trimming and J lost 8 bases, with 12 bases between them. CDR3 length: 12 residues.

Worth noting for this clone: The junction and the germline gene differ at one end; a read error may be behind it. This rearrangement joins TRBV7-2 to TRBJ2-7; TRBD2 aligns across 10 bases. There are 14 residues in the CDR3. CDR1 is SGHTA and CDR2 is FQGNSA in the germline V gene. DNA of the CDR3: TGTGCCAGCACCTTAGCGGGGGGCTCCTACGAGCAGTACTTC. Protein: CASTLAGGSYEQYF.

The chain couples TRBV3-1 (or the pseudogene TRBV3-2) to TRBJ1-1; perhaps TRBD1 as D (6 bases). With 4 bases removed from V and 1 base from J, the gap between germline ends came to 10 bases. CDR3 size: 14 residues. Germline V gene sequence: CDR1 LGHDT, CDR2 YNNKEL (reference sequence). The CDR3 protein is CASSLQGANTEAFF. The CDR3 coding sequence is TGTGCCAGCAGCCTACAGGGAGCGAACACTGAAGCTTTCTTT.

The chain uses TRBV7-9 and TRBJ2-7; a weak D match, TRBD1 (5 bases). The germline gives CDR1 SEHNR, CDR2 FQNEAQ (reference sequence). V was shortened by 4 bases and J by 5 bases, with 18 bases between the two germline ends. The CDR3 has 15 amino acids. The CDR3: CASSSTTQGPHEQYF. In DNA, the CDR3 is TGTGCCAGCAGCTCCACCACCCAGGGCCCCCACGAGCAGTACTTC.

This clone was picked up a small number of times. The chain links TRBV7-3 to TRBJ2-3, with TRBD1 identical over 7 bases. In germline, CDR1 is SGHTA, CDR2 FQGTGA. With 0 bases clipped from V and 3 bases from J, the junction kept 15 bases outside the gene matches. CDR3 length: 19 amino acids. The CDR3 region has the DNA TGTGCCAGCAGCTTAACGGGTGGGGCAGGGGGAGTTGTTACAGATACGCAGTATTTT. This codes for CASSLTGGAGGVVTDTQYF.

The CDR3 is CASSLGSRTRENTEAFF. In DNA, the CDR3 is TGTGCCAGCTCACTCGGATCCAGAACTAGGGAGAACACTGAAGCTTTCTTT. This chain connects TRBV18 to TRBJ1-1; no clear D gene. The germline V gene encodes CDR1 KGHSH and CDR2 LQKENI. CDR3 length: 17 amino acids. The V end lost 4 bases, the J end lost 1 base, and 19 bases lay between the germline ends.

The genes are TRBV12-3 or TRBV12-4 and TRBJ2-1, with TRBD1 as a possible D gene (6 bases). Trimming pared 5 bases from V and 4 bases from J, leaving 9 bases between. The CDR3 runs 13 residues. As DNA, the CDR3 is TGTGCCAGCAGTCTACAGGGATACAATGAGCAGTTCTTC. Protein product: CASSLQGYNEQFF.

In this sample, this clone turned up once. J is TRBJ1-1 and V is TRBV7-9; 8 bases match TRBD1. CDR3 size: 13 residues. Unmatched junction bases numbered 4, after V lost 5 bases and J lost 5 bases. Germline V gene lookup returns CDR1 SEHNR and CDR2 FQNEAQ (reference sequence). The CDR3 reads CASSRQGRTEAFF. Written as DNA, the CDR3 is TGTGCCAGCAGCAGACAGGGGCGGACTGAAGCTTTCTTT.

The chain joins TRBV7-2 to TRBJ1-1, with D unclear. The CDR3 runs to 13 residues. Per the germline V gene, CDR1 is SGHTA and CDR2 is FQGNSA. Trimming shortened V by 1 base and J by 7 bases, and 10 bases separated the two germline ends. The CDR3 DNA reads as TGTGCCAGCAGCTTAGTTTGGTCCGGTGAAGCTTTCTTT. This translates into CASSLVWSGEAFF.

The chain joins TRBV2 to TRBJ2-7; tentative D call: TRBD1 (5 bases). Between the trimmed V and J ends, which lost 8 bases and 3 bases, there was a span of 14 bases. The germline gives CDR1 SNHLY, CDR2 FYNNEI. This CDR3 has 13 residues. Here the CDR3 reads CASVQDRSYEQYF. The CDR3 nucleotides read TGTGCCAGCGTTCAAGACAGAAGCTACGAGCAGTACTTC.

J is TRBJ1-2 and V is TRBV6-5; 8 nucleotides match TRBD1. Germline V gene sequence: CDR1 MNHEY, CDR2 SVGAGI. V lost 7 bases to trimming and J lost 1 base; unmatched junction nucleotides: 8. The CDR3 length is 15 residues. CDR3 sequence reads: CASTLGQAFNYGYTF. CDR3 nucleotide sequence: TGTGCCAGCACGTTGGGACAGGCTTTTAACTATGGCTACACCTTC.

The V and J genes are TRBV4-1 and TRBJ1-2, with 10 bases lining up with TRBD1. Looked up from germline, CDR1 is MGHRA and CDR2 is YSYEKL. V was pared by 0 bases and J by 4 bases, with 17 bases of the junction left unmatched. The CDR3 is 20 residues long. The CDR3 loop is CASSQDRGAAGQGNSYGYTF. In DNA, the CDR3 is TGCGCCAGCAGCCAAGATAGGGGGGCGGCGGGACAGGGGAATTCCTATGGCTACACCTTC.

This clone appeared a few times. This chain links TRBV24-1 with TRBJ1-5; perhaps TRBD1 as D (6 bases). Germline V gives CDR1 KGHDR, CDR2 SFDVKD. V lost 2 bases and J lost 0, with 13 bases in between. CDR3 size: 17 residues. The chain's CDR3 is CATSDSTGLYSNQPQHF. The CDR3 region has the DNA TGTGCCACCAGTGATTCTACAGGGTTGTATAGCAATCAGCCCCAGCATTTT.

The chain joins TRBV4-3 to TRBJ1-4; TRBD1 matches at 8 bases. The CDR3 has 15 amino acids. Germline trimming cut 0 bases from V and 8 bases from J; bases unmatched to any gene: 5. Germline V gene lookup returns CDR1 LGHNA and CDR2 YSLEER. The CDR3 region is CASSQEGQGDEKLFF. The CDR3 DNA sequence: TGCGCCAGCAGCCAAGAAGGACAGGGAGACGAAAAACTGTTTTTT.

The CDR3 is CASSYGRGVTQYF. CDR3 sequence (DNA): TGTGCCAGCAGTTACGGCAGGGGAGTCACGCAGTATTTT. The J gene is TRBJ2-3, the V gene TRBV6-2 or TRBV6-3, with D possibly matching TRBD1 (6 bases). The CDR3 length is 13 residues. Germline CDR1 is MNHEY and CDR2 is SVGEGT. V was shortened by 2 bases and J by 9 bases, with 12 bases between the two germline ends.

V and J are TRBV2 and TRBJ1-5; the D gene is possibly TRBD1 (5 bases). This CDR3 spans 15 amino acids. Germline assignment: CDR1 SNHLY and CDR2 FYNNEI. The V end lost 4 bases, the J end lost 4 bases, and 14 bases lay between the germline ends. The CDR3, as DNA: TGTGCCAGCAGTGTCCTTATGCAGGGAAATCAGCCCCAGCATTTT. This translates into CASSVLMQGNQPQHF. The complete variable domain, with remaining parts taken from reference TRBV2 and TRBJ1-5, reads EPEVTQTPSHQVTQMGQEVILRCVPISNHLYFYWYRQILGQKVEFLVSFYNNEISEKSEIFDDQFSVERPDGSNFTLKIRSTKLEDSAMYFCASSVLMQGNQPQHFGDGTRLSIL.

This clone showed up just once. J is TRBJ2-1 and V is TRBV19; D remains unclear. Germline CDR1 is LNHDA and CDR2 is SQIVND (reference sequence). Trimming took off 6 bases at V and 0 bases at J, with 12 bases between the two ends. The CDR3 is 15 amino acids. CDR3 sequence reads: CASSMGPSSYNEQFF. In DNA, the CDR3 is TGTGCCAGTAGCATGGGCCCGAGCTCCTACAATGAGCAGTTCTTC.

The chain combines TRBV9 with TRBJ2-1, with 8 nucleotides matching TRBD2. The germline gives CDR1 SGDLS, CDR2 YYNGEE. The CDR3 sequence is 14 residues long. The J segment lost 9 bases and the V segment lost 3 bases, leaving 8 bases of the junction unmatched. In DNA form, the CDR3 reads TGTGCCAGCAGCGGCGAAGGACTAGCCGGTGAGCAGTTCTTC. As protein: CASSGEGLAGEQFF.

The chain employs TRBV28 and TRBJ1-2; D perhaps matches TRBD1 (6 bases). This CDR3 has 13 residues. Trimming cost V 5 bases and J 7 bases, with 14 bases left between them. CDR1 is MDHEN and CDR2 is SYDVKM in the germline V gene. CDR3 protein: CASSASGAVGYTF. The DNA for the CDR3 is TGTGCCAGCAGTGCCTCAGGGGCTGTTGGCTACACCTTC.